This T cell receptor (beta chain) is from a study of technical replicates of blood from a few donors (TCRdb year 2017). Including cysteine and phenylalanine, the CDR3 has 16 amino acids. Left in the record is the CDR3 DNA by itself, 48 bases read in frame from the first base. A distance of 15 bases separates the germline ends of V and J, which lose 4 bases and 2 bases respectively. CDR1 and CDR2 were assigned from the germline V gene as SNHLY and FYNNEI. The library was made by the immunoSEQ multiplex PCR assay. The immuneACCESS repertoire file appears here via TCRdb, limited to in-frame rearrangements. These files lack a portion of the clones; in checked studies, under half of the deficit traces to unresolved V genes, and the cause of the others is not known. Across this sample there are about 12,000 clones, with about 90% seen only once. The ten largest clonotypes hold approximately 9% of the sample.

A remark on this clone: Its cognate antigen has yet to be identified. Base qualities are missing; no much larger clone stands one base away.

The specimen sequenced was PBMCs. Recombination connected TRBV2 to TRBJ2-1, with the D segment identity uncertain. The clonotype comes from a human donor in good health. The CDR3 has the sequence CASSGNQEFPYNEQFF. The DNA reads as follows: TGTGCCAGCAGTGGGAACCAGGAATTTCCCTACAATGAGCAGTTCTTC. With the portions outside the CDR3 filled from the reference TRBV2 and TRBJ2-1 genes, the complete variable region becomes EPEVTQTPSHQVTQMGQEVILRCVPISNHLYFYWYRQILGQKVEFLVSFYNNEISEKSEIFDDQFSVERPDGSNFTLKIRSTKLEDSAMYFCASSGNQEFPYNEQFFGPGTRLTVL.